This TCR beta chain was captured in a study of Ad26.COV2.S vaccination and SARS-CoV-2 variants. Germline V gene data show CDR1 as SGHNT and CDR2 as YENEEA. This CDR3 contains 14 residues. The junction had 4 bases not matched to a gene; V was cut back by 5 bases and J by 5 bases. Notes on the study in general: Reports say spike-specific CD8+ and CD4+ T cell responses covered substantial breadth after vaccination. Vaccine recipients showed a spike-specific TCR breadth that was higher than in placebo recipients. Vaccine recipients and placebo recipients showed similar non-spike TCR breadth.

Sequenced by immunoSEQ multiplex PCR; TCRdb stores in-frame clones only, minus some. The repertoire has some 350,000 clones, under 95% of them found once; the top ten carry 3.9%. Only one count was recorded for this clone. Its antigen is undetermined. This clonotype originated in a human donor who had recovered from COVID-19. Sample: peripheral blood, taken after recovery from COVID-19. The V gene is TRBV11-3, the J gene TRBJ2-3; 10 bases line up with TRBD1. Written as DNA, the CDR3 is TGTGCCAGCAGCCAAGGGACAGGGGTAGATACGCAGTATTTT. Translation: CASSQGTGVDTQYF.